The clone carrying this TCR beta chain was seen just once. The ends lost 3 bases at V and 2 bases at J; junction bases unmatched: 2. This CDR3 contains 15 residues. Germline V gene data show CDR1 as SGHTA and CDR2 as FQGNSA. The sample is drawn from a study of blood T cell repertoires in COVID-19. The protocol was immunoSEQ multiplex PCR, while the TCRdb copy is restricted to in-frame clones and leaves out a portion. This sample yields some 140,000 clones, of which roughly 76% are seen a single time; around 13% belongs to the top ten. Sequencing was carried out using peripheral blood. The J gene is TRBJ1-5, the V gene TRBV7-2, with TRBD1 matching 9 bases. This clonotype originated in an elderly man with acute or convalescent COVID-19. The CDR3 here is CASSLGQGRNQPQHF. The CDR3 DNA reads TGTGCCAGCAGCTTGGGACAGGGCCGCAATCAGCCCCAGCATTTT.